These 29 T cell receptor beta chains were all obtained from the same sample, sequenced in a study of T cell changes during pregnancy in multiple sclerosis. TCRdb's copy holds only in-frame clones and misses some; the assay was immunoSEQ multiplex PCR. This sample has over 55,000 clones; just over 90% occur once, and the top ten carry more than 1.5%. This specimen was peripheral blood, taken after pregnancy. These receptors were collected from a female donor with multiple sclerosis, enrolled in a pregnancy study.

This clone was picked up a small number of times. The chain is built from TRBV7-6 and TRBJ1-1, with D possibly being TRBD1 (5 bases). The V gene's germline CDR1 is SGHVS and CDR2 FNYEAQ. This CDR3 has 14 residues. V lost 4 bases, J lost 1 base, and 10 bases lay in between. The CDR3 region has the DNA TGTGCCAGCAGCTCTGACAGTGAGAACACTGAAGCTTTCTTT. Translated, it gives CASSSDSENTEAFF.

The chain has TRBV10-3 and TRBJ2-7, with D unresolved. Per the germline V gene, CDR1 is ENHRY and CDR2 is SYGVKD. The CDR3 is 13 residues long. V lost 8 bases and J lost 5, with 16 bases in between. The CDR3 protein is CAILRETWDEQYF. The CDR3 DNA reads as TGTGCCATCTTGAGAGAGACTTGGGACGAGCAGTACTTC.

V gene TRBV7-2 combines with J gene TRBJ2-1; 11 nucleotides line up with TRBD2. The CDR3 totals 18 residues. Germline V gene data show CDR1 as SGHTA and CDR2 as FQGNSA. Germline trimming cut 5 bases from V and 6 bases from J; bases unmatched to any gene: 15. CDR3 sequence reads: CASSPRGVAGGPINEQFF. CDR3 nucleotide sequence: TGTGCCAGCAGCCCGCGAGGGGTAGCGGGAGGGCCGATCAATGAGCAGTTCTTC.

The genes are TRBV25-1 and TRBJ2-7; the D gene is possibly TRBD1 (6 bases). V gave up 4 bases and J gave up 3 bases, with 16 bases separating them. This CDR3 region has 15 residues. Germline CDR1 reads MGHDK; CDR2 reads SYGVNS. The CDR3: CASSAPKTRGYEQYF. CDR3 DNA sequence: TGTGCCAGCAGTGCCCCCAAGACCAGGGGCTACGAGCAGTACTTC.

This chain links TRBV14 with TRBJ2-1; 9 bases fit TRBD2. Germline V gene sequence: CDR1 SGHDN, CDR2 FVKESK. The V gene end was trimmed by 1 base and the J gene end by 4 bases; junction bases not matched to a gene: 11. CDR3 size: 18 residues. CDR3 nucleotide sequence: TGTGCCAGCAGCCAAGTTCAGGGGAGCGGGAGGCTATACAATGAGCAGTTCTTC. As protein: CASSQVQGSGRLYNEQFF.

The genes are TRBV6-1 and TRBJ2-1; no reliable D call. Germline CDR1 is MNHNS and CDR2 is SASEGT. This CDR3 is built from 15 residues. Trimming cost V 2 bases and J 0 bases, with 8 bases left between them. The CDR3 loop is CASSETRSSYNEQFF. CDR3 sequence (DNA): TGTGCCAGCAGTGAAACTCGAAGCTCCTACAATGAGCAGTTCTTC.

This clone occurred a few times. The chain is built from TRBV10-3 and TRBJ1-2, with D possibly TRBD1 on 6 matching bases. The V end was cut by 1 base, the J end by 10 bases, with 10 bases between. Germline V gene sequence: CDR1 ENHRY, CDR2 SYGVKD. The CDR3 covers 12 residues. CDR3: CAISELNRDYTF. The CDR3 nucleotides read TGTGCCATCAGTGAGTTGAACAGGGACTACACCTTC.

The rearrangement links TRBV7-9 to TRBJ2-5, with 9 bases aligning to TRBD1. The CDR3 is 18 amino acids. Germline V gives CDR1 SEHNR, CDR2 FQNEAQ (reference sequence). Trimming took 0 bases from V and 1 from J; bases not matched to a gene: 9. The CDR3 sequence is CASSLAPGQGIIQETQYF. DNA of the CDR3: TGTGCCAGCAGCTTAGCTCCGGGACAGGGTATTATCCAAGAGACCCAGTACTTC.

The chain combines TRBV5-1 with TRBJ2-7, with 8 bases that match TRBD2. The length of the CDR3 is 15 residues. V gave up 0 bases and J gave up 2 bases; unmatched junction bases: 4. CDR1 SGHRS and CDR2 YFSETQ come from the germline V gene. The CDR3, as DNA: TGCGCCAGCAGCTTGGTAAATAGCGGGGCCTACGAGCAGTACTTC. Translating gives CASSLVNSGAYEQYF.

This clone was seen just once. V gene TRBV19 combines with J gene TRBJ2-7; 13 nucleotides agree with TRBD2. The ends lost 6 bases at V and 5 bases at J; junction bases unmatched: 10. The CDR3 runs 16 residues. Germline CDR1 is LNHDA and CDR2 is SQIVND (reference sequence). The CDR3 DNA sequence: TGTGCCAGTAGCCAAGCACTAGCGGGAGGGCCCCACGAGCAGTACTTC. Translation gives CASSQALAGGPHEQYF.

The chain carries TRBV14 and TRBJ1-1; TRBD1 is a possible D gene (5 bases). The V gene's germline CDR1 is SGHDN and CDR2 FVKESK. Trimming shortened V by 5 bases and J by 2 bases, and 12 bases separated the two germline ends. The CDR3 has 14 amino acids. CDR3 in amino acids: CASSAGTLNTEAFF. The DNA for the CDR3 is TGTGCCAGCAGCGCCGGGACTCTTAACACTGAAGCTTTCTTT.

J is TRBJ2-1 and V is TRBV7-2, with D hard to call. V was clipped by 3 bases and J by 2 bases, with 11 bases between them. The CDR3 is 15 residues long. Germline loops: CDR1 SGHTA, CDR2 FQGNSA. The CDR3 sequence: CASSLTQYPYNEQFF. CDR3 DNA sequence: TGTGCCAGCAGCTTGACTCAGTACCCCTACAATGAGCAGTTCTTC.

V is TRBV5-1 and J is TRBJ2-1; 8 positions agree with TRBD2. The CDR3 length is 15 residues. CDR1 and CDR2 from the germline V gene are SGHRS and YFSETQ. The ends lost 4 bases at V and 3 bases at J; junction bases unmatched: 6. CDR3 in amino acids: CASSGGTSSYNEQFF. The CDR3 coding sequence is TGCGCCAGCAGCGGGGGGACTAGTAGCTACAATGAGCAGTTCTTC.

The V call is TRBV6-4, the J call TRBJ2-3; tentatively, D is TRBD2 (5 bases). The CDR3 has 15 residues. CDR1 and CDR2 from the germline V gene are MRHNA and SNTAGT. V lost 3 bases, J lost 2 bases, and 12 bases lay in between. The CDR3 is CASSETTTNTDTQYF. The CDR3 DNA is TGTGCCAGCAGTGAGACGACTACTAACACAGATACGCAGTATTTT.

The J gene is TRBJ2-5, the V gene TRBV7-2, with D possibly TRBD2 on 6 matching bases. The CDR3 sequence is 14 residues long. Germline-derived CDR1 and CDR2 are SGHTA and FQGNSA. Trimming removed 1 base at V and 5 bases at J, with 11 bases between. CDR3 DNA: TGTGCCAGCAGCTTAGGGGGCGGGGCGGAGACCCAGTACTTC. It yields the protein CASSLGGGAETQYF. The entire variable domain, with the rest obtained from reference TRBV7-2 and TRBJ2-5, is as follows: GAGVSQSPSNKVTEKGKDVELRCDPISGHTALYWYRQSLGQGLEFLIYFQGNSAPDKSGLPSDRFSAERTGGSVSTLTIQRTQQEDSAVYLCASSLGGGAETQYFGPGTRLLVL.

V is TRBV5-1 and J is TRBJ2-1; the D gene is possibly TRBD2 (5 bases). Germline assignment: CDR1 SGHRS and CDR2 YFSETQ. The CDR3 is 13 amino acids. V shed 0 bases and J shed 10 bases, with 11 bases lying between them. In DNA form, the CDR3 reads TGCGCCAGCAGCTTGGACGGGGTTGGGGAGCAGTTCTTC. Protein product: CASSLDGVGEQFF. Variable domain in full (rest from reference TRBV5-1 and TRBJ2-1): KAGVTQTPRYLIKTRGQQVTLSCSPISGHRSVSWYQQTPGQGLQFLFEYFSETQRNKGNFPGRFSGRQFSNSRSEMNVSTLELGDSALYLCASSLDGVGEQFFGPGTRLTVL.

The chain recombines TRBV9 with TRBJ2-1; 7 nucleotides align to TRBD2. The V and J ends lost 0 bases and 2 bases, in that order; junction bases with no gene match: 5. Per the germline V gene, CDR1 is SGDLS and CDR2 is YYNGEE. CDR3 length: 16 amino acids. CDR3 DNA sequence: TGTGCCAGCAGCGTAGAGGGGAGCGGGGCCTACAATGAGCAGTTCTTC. This gives the protein CASSVEGSGAYNEQFF.

This clone was seen only a few times. The gene calls are TRBV20-1 and TRBJ1-1, with no clear D. The CDR3 loop spans 11 amino acids. The V gene's germline CDR1 is DFQATT and CDR2 SNEGSKA (reference sequence). V lost 6 bases to trimming and J lost 12 bases, with 17 bases between them. The CDR3 loop reads CSAAGIQNPFF. In DNA, the CDR3 is TGCAGTGCAGCCGGGATTCAAAATCCTTTCTTT.

The chain combines TRBV11-2 with TRBJ2-7, with 10 bases fitting TRBD2. Germline CDR1 is SGHAT and CDR2 is FQNNGV. CDR3 length: 14 amino acids. V trimming: 6 bases; J trimming: 3 bases; junction bases outside the gene matches: 5. CDR3 residues: CASSDGLAVYEQYF. CDR3 bases: TGTGCCAGCAGTGATGGACTAGCGGTCTACGAGCAGTACTTC.

The chain links TRBV4-3 to TRBJ2-1; possibly TRBD2 for D (6 bases). The CDR3 length is 15 residues. V was clipped by 1 base and J by 3 bases, with 10 bases between them. The germline V gene encodes CDR1 LGHNA and CDR2 YSLEER. This CDR3 reads CASSQAGEGYNEQFF. The CDR3 DNA follows: TGCGCCAGCAGCCAAGCGGGAGAAGGCTACAATGAGCAGTTCTTC.

This clone was seen a single time. The chain links TRBV28 to TRBJ1-2; TRBD1 aligns across 9 bases. The germline V gene encodes CDR1 MDHEN and CDR2 SYDVKM. This CDR3 contains 16 residues. The V and J ends lost 6 bases and 2 bases, in that order; junction bases with no gene match: 10. CDR3 in amino acids: CASRLGTGTGNYGYTF. The CDR3 DNA sequence: TGTGCCAGCAGACTAGGGACCGGGACAGGGAACTATGGCTACACCTTC.

The chain recombines TRBV19 with TRBJ2-5; D is perhaps TRBD2 (7 bases). This CDR3 region has 15 residues. Germline lookup yields CDR1 LNHDA and CDR2 SQIVND (reference sequence). Trimming took off 3 bases at V and 4 bases at J, with 15 bases between the two ends. CDR3 sequence (DNA): TGTGCCAGTAGTATTGGGGGGGCGTATCCAGAGACCCAGTACTTC. Its protein product is CASSIGGAYPETQYF. The full variable domain, in which reference TRBV19 and TRBJ2-5 provide the parts outside the CDR3, is DGGITQSPKYLFRKEGQNVTLSCEQNLNHDAMYWYRQDPGQGLRLIYYSQIVNDFQKGDIAEGYSVSREKKESFPLTVTSAQKNPTAFYLCASSIGGAYPETQYFGPGTRLLVL.

The V call is TRBV19, the J call TRBJ1-3; 10 nucleotides agree with TRBD1. Germline V gives CDR1 LNHDA, CDR2 SQIVND (reference sequence). The CDR3 covers 16 residues. V lost 4 bases and J lost 0; bases outside the gene matches: 3. The CDR3 loop is CASSTGQGSSGNTIYF. The CDR3 DNA follows: TGTGCCAGTAGTACGGGACAGGGGTCCTCTGGAAACACCATATATTTT.

The rearrangement links TRBV6-6 to TRBJ1-2; 8 nucleotides align to TRBD1. This CDR3 is 15 amino acids long. V lost 5 bases to trimming and J lost 4 bases; unmatched junction nucleotides: 9. Per germline, CDR1 MNHNY and CDR2 SVGAGI (reference sequence). The CDR3, as DNA: TGTGCCAGCAGTGGATCAGGGACAGGAGGCTATGGCTACACCTTC. Its translation is CASSGSGTGGYGYTF.

In DNA, the CDR3 is TGCGCCAGCAGCCGCGCACAGTCCAGCGGGAGGGGGGGGAACATTCAGTACTTC. Its protein is CASSRAQSSGRGGNIQYF. The rearrangement uses TRBV5-1 and TRBJ2-4; the match to TRBD2 covers 10 bases. CDR3 length equals 18 residues. CDR1 and CDR2 from the germline V gene are SGHRS and YFSETQ. V gave up 4 bases and J gave up 7 bases; unmatched junction bases: 17.

V is TRBV19 and J is TRBJ2-7; tentatively, D is TRBD2 (6 bases). The ends were cut back, 1 base at V and 4 bases at J, with 11 bases in the middle. The V gene's germline CDR1 is LNHDA and CDR2 SQIVND (reference sequence). The CDR3 runs to 14 residues. The CDR3 DNA follows: TGTGCCAGTAGTATAGCGGGAGTAATATACGAGCAGTACTTC. Translation gives CASSIAGVIYEQYF.

CDR3 bases: TGCAGCACAAGGAGAGGCACAGATACGCAGTATTTT. Its protein is CSTRRGTDTQYF. The chain uses TRBV29-1 and TRBJ2-3; no firm D call. Germline loops: CDR1 SQVTM, CDR2 ANQGSEA. Trimming shortened V by 8 bases and J by 1 base, and 10 bases separated the two germline ends. The CDR3 contains 12 residues.

The rearrangement uses TRBV4-1 and TRBJ1-4; D unclear. V was clipped by 2 bases and J by 10 bases, with 11 bases between them. The CDR3 extends over 13 amino acids. The germline V gene has CDR1 MGHRA and CDR2 YSYEKL. The DNA of the CDR3 is TGCGCCAGCAGCCAATCAGGTTCGGCAAAACTGTTTTTT. Amino acids: CASSQSGSAKLFF.

V is TRBV10-3 and J is TRBJ2-1, with 14 nucleotides matching TRBD2. This CDR3 has 17 amino acids. Germline V gene sequence: CDR1 ENHRY, CDR2 SYGVKD. Unmatched junction bases numbered 9, after V lost 7 bases and J lost 4 bases. The CDR3 loop reads CAIKPGLAGVGYNEQFF. The CDR3 DNA sequence: TGTGCCATCAAACCGGGACTAGCGGGAGTTGGATACAATGAGCAGTTCTTC.